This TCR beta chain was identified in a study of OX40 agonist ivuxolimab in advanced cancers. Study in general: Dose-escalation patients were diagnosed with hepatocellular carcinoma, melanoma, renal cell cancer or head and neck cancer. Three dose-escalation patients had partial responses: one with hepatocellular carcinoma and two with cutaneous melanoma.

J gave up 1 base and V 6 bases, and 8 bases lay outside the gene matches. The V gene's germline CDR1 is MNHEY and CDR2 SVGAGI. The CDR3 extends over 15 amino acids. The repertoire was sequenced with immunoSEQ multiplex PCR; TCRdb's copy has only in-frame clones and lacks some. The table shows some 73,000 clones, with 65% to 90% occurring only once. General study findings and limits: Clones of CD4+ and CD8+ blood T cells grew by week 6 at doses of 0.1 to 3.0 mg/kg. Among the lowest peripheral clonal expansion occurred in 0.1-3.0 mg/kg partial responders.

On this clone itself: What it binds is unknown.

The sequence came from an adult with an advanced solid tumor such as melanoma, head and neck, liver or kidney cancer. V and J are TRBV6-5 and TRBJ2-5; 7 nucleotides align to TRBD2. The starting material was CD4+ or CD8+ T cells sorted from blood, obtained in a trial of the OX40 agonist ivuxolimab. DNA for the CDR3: TGTGCCAGCAGCCCGGGGCGGGGGTTCCAAGAGACCCAGTACTTC. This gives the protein CASSPGRGFQETQYF.